This T cell receptor (beta chain) was observed in a study of blood T cell repertoires in COVID-19. Study overall: COVID-19 samples, acute and convalescent, were from the United States, Italy and Spain.

The V gene lost 6 bases and the J gene lost 0 bases, with 8 bases spanning the gap. Germline CDR1 and CDR2: MGHRA and YSYEKL. The CDR3 is 14 amino acids. Clones were read by immunoSEQ multiplex PCR, and TCRdb kept only the in-frame ones, dropping some. The sample consists of some 290,000 clones, roughly 90% of them appearing once. This sequence joins TRBV4-1 and TRBJ1-4; possibly TRBD1 for D (6 bases). The source is a woman between 40 and 55 years old with acute COVID-19. Sequencing was performed on PBMCs or T cells enriched from blood (not recorded which). The chain's CDR3 is CASRNRATNEKLFF. The CDR3 DNA sequence: TGCGCCAGCAGAAACAGGGCAACTAATGAAAAACTGTTTTTT.